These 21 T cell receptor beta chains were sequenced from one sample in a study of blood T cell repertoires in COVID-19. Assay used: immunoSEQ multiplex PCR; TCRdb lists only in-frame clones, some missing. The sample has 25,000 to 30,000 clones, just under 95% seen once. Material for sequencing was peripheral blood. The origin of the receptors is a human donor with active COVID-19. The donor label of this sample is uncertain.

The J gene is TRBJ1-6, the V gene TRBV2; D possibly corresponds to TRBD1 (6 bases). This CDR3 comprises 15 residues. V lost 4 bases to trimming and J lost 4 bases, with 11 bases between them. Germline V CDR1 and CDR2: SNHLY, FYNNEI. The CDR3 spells CASSAGQNYNSPLHF. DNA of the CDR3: TGTGCCAGCAGTGCCGGACAGAATTATAATTCACCCCTCCACTTT.

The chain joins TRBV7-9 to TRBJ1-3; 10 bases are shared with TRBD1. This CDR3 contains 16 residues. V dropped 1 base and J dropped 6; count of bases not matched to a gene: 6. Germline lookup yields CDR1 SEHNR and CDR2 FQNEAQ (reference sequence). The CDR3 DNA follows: TGTGCCAGCAGCTTAGGAGACAGGGGGCTAAAAAACACCATATATTTT. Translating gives CASSLGDRGLKNTIYF.

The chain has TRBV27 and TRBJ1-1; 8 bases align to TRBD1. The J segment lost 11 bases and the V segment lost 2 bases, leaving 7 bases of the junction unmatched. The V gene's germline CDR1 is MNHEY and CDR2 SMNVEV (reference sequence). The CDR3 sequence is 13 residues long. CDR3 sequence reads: CASSLQGQDRAFF. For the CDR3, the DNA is TGTGCCAGCAGTTTACAGGGACAGGATCGTGCTTTCTTT.

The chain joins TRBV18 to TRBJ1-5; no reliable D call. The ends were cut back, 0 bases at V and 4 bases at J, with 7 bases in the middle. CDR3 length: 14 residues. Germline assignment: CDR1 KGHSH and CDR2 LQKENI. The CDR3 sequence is CASSPPPGNQPQHF. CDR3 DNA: TGTGCCAGCTCACCACCACCGGGAAATCAGCCCCAGCATTTT.

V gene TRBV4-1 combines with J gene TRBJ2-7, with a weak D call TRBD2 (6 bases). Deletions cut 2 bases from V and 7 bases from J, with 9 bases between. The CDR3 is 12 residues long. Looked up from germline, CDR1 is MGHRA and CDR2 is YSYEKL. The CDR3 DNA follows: TGCGCCAGCAGCCAACCACGGGGGGAGCAGTACTTC. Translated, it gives CASSQPRGEQYF.

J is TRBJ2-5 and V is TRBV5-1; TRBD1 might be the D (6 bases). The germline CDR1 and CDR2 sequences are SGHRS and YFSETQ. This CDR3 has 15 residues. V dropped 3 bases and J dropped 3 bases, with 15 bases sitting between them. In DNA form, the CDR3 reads TGCGCCAGCAGCTCCCACCCCCGGACAGAAGAGACCCAGTACTTC. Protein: CASSSHPRTEETQYF. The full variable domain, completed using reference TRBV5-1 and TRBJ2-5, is KAGVTQTPRYLIKTRGQQVTLSCSPISGHRSVSWYQQTPGQGLQFLFEYFSETQRNKGNFPGRFSGRQFSNSRSEMNVSTLELGDSALYLCASSSHPRTEETQYFGPGTRLLVL.

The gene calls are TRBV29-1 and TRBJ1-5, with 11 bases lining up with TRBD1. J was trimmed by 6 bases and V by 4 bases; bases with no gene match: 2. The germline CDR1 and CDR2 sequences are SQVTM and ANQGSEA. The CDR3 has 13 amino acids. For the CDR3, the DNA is TGCAGCGTTGGGACAGGGGGCAGTCAGCCCCAGCATTTT. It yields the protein CSVGTGGSQPQHF.

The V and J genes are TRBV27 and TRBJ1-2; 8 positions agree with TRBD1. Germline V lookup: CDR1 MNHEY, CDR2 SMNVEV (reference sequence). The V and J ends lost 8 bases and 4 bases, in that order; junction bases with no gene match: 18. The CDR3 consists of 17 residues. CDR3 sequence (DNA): TGTGCCAGCGGAATTCCGGGAAGGCAGGGGGCAGCCTATGGCTACACCTTC. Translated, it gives CASGIPGRQGAAYGYTF.

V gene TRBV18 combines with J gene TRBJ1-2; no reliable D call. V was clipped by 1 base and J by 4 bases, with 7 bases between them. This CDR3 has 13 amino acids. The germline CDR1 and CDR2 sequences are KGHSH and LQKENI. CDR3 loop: CASSPLDGYGYTF. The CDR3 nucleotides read TGTGCCAGCTCACCACTAGATGGCTATGGCTACACCTTC. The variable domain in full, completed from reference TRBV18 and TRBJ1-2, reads NAGVMQNPRHLVRRRGQEARLRCSPMKGHSHVYWYRQLPEEGLKFMVYLQKENIIDESGMPKERFSAEFPKEGPSILRIQQVVRGDSAAYFCASSPLDGYGYTFGSGTRLTVV.

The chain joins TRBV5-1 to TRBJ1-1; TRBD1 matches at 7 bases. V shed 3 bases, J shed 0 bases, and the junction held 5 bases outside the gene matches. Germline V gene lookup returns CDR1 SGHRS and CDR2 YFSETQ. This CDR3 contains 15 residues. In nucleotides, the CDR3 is TGCGCCAGCAGCTACAGGACAGGTATGAACACTGAAGCTTTCTTT. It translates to CASSYRTGMNTEAFF.

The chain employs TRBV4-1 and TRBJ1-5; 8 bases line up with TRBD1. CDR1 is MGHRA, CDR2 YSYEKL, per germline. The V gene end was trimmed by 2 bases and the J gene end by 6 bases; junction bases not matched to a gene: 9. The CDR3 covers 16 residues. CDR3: CASSQTPFRGPQPQHF. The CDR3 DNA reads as TGCGCCAGCAGCCAAACCCCCTTCAGGGGGCCTCAGCCCCAGCATTTT.

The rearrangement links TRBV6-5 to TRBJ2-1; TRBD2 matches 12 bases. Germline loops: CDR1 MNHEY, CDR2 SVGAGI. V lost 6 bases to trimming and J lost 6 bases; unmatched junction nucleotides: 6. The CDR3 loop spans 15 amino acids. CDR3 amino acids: CASRPLAGGSNEQFF. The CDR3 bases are TGTGCCAGCAGGCCACTAGCGGGAGGTTCCAATGAGCAGTTCTTC.

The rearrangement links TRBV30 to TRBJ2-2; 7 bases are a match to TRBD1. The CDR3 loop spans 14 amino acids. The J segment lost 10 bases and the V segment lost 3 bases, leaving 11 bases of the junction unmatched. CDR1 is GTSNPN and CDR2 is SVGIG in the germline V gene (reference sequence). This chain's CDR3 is CAWSEGASTPELFF. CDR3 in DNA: TGTGCCTGGAGCGAGGGGGCTTCGACGCCGGAGCTGTTTTTT.

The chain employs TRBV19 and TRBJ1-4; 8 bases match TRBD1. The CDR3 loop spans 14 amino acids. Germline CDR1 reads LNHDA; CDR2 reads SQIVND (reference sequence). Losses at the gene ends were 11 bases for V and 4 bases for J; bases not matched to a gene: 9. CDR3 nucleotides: TGTGCCGTAGCCAGGACAGGGATTAATGAAAAACTGTTTTTT. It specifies CAVARTGINEKLFF.

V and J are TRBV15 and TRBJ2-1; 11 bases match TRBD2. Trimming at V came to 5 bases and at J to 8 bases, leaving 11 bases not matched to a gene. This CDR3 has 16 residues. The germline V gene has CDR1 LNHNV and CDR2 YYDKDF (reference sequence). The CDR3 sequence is CATSPALAGGPDEQFF. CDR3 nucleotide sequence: TGTGCCACCAGCCCAGCCCTAGCGGGAGGTCCGGATGAGCAGTTCTTC.

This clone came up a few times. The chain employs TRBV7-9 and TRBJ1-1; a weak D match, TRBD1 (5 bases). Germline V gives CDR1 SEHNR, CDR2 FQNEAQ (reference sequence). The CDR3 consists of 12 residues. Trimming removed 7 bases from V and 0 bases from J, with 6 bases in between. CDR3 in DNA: TGTGCCAGCAACAGGTTGAACACTGAAGCTTTCTTT. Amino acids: CASNRLNTEAFF.

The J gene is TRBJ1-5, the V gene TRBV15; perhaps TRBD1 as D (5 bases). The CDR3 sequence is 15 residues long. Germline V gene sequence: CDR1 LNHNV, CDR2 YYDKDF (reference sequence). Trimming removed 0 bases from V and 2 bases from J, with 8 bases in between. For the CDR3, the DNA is TGTGCCACCAGCAGAGATTCCAGGGGCAATCAGCCCCAGCATTTT. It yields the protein CATSRDSRGNQPQHF.

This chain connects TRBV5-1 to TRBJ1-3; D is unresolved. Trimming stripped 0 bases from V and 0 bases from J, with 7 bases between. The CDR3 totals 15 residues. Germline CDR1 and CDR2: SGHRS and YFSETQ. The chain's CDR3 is CASSLVSVSGNTIYF. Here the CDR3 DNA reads TGCGCCAGCAGCTTGGTGTCTGTCTCTGGAAACACCATATATTTT. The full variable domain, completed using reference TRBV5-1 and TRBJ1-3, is KAGVTQTPRYLIKTRGQQVTLSCSPISGHRSVSWYQQTPGQGLQFLFEYFSETQRNKGNFPGRFSGRQFSNSRSEMNVSTLELGDSALYLCASSLVSVSGNTIYFGEGSWLTVV.

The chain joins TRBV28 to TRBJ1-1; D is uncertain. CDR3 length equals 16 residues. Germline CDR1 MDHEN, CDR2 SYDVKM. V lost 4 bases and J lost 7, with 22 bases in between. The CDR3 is CASSSGTVLLHLEAFF. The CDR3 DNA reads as TGTGCCAGCAGTTCGGGAACGGTTCTGTTACATCTTGAAGCTTTCTTT.

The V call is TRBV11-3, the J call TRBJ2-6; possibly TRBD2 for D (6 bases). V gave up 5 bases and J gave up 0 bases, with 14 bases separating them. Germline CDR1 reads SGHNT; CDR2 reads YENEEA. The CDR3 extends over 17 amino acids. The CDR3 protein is CASSQAGYLSGANVLTF. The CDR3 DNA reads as TGTGCCAGCAGCCAGGCGGGGTATCTCTCTGGGGCCAACGTCCTGACTTTC.

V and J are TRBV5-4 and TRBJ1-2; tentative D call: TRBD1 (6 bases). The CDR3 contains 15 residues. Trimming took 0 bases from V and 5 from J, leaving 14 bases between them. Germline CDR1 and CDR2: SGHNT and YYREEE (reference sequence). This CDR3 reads CASSLETGWGYGYTF. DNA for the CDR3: TGTGCCAGCAGCTTGGAAACAGGGTGGGGTTATGGCTACACCTTC.